The sample holds one count of the clone carrying this T cell receptor beta chain. These data originate in a study of blood T cell repertoires in COVID-19. About the study: Samples of COVID-19 (acute and convalescent) were obtained from the United States, Italy and Spain. In each case, the material was cDNA or gDNA derived from T cells, B-cell-depleted T cells, or PBMCs.

In the authors' workflow: Scientists estimated how many nucleated cells there were by amplifying reference gene primers. The data were produced by immunoSEQ multiplex PCR, yet TCRdb's version contains in-frame clones alone and is incomplete. The V and J calls and clone size were taken over from that table, and D and trimming were inferred from the DNA. In the table there are about 210,000 clones, about 90% of which are singletons. CDR3 size: 15 residues. Germline V gene data show CDR1 as SGHTA and CDR2 as FQGNSA. Between the trimmed V and J ends, which lost 1 base and 7 bases, there was a span of 14 bases.

This TCR came from a man aged 18-30 years with active or convalescent COVID-19. The chain combines TRBV7-2 with TRBJ1-5; possible D gene TRBD1, 5 bases. Sample: peripheral blood. CDR3 coding DNA: TGTGCCAGCAGCTTAGGGGGCATTAGAATCCAGCCCCAGCATTTT. This encodes CASSLGGIRIQPQHF.